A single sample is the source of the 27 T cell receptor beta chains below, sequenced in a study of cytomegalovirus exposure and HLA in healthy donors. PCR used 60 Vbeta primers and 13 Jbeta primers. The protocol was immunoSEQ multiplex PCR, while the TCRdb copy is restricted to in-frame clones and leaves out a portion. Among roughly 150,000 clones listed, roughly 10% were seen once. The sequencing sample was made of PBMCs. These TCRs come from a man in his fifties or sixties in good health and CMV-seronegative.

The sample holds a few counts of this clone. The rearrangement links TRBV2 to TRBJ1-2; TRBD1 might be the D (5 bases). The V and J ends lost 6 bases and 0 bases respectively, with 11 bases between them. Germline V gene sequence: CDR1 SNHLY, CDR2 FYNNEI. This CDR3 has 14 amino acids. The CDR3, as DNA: TGTGCCAGCAGGGAGGGGTCCACTAACTATGGCTACACCTTC. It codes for CASREGSTNYGYTF.

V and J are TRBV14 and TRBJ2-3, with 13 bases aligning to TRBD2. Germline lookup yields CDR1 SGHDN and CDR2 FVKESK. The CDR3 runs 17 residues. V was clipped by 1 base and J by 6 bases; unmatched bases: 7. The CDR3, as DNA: TGTGCCAGCAGCCAAGGCCGGACTAGCGGGAGAGTCGATACGCAGTATTTT. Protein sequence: CASSQGRTSGRVDTQYF.

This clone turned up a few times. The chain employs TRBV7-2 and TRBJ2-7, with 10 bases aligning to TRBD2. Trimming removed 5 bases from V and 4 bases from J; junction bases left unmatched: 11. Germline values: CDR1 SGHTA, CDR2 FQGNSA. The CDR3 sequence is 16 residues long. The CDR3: CASSPTSSGSRYEQYF. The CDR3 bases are TGTGCCAGCAGCCCAACCTCTAGCGGGAGTAGGTACGAGCAGTACTTC. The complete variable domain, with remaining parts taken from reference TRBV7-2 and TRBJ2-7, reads GAGVSQSPSNKVTEKGKDVELRCDPISGHTALYWYRQSLGQGLEFLIYFQGNSAPDKSGLPSDRFSAERTGGSVSTLTIQRTQQEDSAVYLCASSPTSSGSRYEQYFGPGTRLTVT.

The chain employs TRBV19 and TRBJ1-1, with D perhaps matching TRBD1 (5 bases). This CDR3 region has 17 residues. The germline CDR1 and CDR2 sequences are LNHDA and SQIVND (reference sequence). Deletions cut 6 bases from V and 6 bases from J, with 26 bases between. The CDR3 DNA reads TGTGCCAGTAGCCCGGGTTCGTTGGTGAATAGGGGCCCTGAAGCTTTCTTT. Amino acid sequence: CASSPGSLVNRGPEAFF. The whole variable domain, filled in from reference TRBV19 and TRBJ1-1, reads DGGITQSPKYLFRKEGQNVTLSCEQNLNHDAMYWYRQDPGQGLRLIYYSQIVNDFQKGDIAEGYSVSREKKESFPLTVTSAQKNPTAFYLCASSPGSLVNRGPEAFFGQGTRLTVV.

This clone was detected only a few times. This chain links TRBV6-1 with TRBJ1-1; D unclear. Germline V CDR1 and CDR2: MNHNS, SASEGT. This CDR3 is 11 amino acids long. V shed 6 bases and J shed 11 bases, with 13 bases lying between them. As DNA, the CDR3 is TGTGCCAGCAGCCCTAACTCCCTGGCTTTCTTT. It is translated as CASSPNSLAFF.

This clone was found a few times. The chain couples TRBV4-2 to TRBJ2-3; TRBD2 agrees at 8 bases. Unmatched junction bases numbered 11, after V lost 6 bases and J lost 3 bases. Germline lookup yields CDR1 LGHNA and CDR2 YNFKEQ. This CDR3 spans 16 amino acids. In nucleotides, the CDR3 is TGTGCCAGCAGTTCAACAGCGGGAGTAGGGACAGATACGCAGTATTTT. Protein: CASSSTAGVGTDTQYF.

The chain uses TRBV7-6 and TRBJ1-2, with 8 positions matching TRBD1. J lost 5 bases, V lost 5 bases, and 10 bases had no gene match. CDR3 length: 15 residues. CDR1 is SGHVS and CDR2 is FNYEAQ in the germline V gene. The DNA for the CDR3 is TGTGCCAGCAGCGAAGGACAGGGCGACTGGTATGGCTACACCTTC. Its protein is CASSEGQGDWYGYTF.

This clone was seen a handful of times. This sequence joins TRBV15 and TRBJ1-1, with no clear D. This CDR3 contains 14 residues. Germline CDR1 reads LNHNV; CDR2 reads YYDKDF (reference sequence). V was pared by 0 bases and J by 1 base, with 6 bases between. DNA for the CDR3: TGTGCCACCAGCAGAGATCCCGGGAACACTGAAGCTTTCTTT. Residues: CATSRDPGNTEAFF.

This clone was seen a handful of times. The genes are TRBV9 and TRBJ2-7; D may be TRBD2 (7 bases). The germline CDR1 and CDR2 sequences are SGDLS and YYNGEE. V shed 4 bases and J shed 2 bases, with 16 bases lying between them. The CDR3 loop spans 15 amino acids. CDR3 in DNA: TGTGCCAGCAGCTTAGGGGGGGGATTCGCCTACGAGCAGTACTTC. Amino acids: CASSLGGGFAYEQYF.

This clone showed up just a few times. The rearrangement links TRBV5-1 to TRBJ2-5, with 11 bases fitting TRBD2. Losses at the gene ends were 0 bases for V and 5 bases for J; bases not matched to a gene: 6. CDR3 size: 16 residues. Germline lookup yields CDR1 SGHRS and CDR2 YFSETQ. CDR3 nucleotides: TGCGCCAGCAGCTTGGAACTAGCGGGAGAGGTGGAGACCCAGTACTTC. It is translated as CASSLELAGEVETQYF.

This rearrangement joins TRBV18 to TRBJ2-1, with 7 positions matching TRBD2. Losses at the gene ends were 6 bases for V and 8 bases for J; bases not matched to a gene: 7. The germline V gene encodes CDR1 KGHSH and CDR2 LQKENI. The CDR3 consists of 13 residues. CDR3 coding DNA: TGTGCCAGCTCTCCGGGGGGATCGGATGAGCAGTTCTTC. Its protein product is CASSPGGSDEQFF.

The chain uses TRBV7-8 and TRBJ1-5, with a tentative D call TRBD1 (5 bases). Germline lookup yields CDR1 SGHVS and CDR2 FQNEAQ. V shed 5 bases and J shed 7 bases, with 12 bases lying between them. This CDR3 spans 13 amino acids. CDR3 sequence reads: CASSPQGNQPQHF. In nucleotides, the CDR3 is TGTGCCAGCAGCCCGCAGGGTAACCAGCCCCAGCATTTT.

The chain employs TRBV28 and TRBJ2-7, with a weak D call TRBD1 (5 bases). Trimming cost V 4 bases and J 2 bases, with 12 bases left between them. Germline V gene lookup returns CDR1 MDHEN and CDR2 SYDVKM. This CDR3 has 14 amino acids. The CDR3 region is CASSSPRVPYEQYF. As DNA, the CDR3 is TGTGCCAGCAGTTCCCCCAGGGTCCCCTACGAGCAGTACTTC.

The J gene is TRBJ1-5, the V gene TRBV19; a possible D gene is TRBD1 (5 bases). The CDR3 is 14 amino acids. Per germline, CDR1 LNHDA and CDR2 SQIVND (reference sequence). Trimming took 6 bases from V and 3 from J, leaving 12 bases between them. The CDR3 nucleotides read TGTGCCAGTAGGGGGGGACGGTACAATCAGCCCCAGCATTTT. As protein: CASRGGRYNQPQHF.

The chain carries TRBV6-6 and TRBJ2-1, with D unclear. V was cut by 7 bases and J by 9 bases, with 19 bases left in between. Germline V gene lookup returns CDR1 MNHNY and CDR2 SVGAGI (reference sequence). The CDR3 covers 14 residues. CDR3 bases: TGTGCCAGCACGATTTTAAGTGGGCTACCTGAGCAGTTCTTC. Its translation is CASTILSGLPEQFF.

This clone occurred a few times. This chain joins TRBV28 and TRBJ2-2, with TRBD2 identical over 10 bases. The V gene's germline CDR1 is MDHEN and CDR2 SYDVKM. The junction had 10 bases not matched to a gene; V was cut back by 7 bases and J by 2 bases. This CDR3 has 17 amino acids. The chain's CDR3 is CASKLRTSGSNTGELFF. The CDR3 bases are TGTGCCAGCAAGCTAAGGACTAGCGGCAGCAACACCGGGGAGCTGTTTTTT.

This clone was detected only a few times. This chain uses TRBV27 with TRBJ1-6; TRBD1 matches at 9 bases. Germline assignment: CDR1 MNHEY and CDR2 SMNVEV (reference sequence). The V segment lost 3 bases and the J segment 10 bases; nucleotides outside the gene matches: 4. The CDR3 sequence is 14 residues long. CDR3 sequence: CASSLDRGVSPLHF. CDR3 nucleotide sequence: TGTGCCAGCAGTTTGGACAGGGGAGTGTCACCCCTCCACTTT.

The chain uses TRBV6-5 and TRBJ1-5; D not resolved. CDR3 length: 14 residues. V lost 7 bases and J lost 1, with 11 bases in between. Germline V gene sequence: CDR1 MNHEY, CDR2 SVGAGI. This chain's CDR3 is CASTYGESNQPQHF. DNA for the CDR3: TGTGCCAGCACATACGGGGAGAGCAATCAGCCCCAGCATTTT.

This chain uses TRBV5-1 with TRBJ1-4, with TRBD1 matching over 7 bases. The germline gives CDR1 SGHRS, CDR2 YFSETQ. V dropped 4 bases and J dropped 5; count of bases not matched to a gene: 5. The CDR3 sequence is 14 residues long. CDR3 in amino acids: CASSQGTVNEKLFF. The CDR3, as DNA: TGCGCCAGCAGCCAAGGGACAGTGAATGAAAAACTGTTTTTT.

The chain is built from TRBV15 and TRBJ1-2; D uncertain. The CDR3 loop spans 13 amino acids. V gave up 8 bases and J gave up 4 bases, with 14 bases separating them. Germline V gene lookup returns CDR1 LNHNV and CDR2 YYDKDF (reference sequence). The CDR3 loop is CATGDLVGYGYTF. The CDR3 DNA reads TGTGCCACCGGAGATTTGGTTGGCTATGGCTACACCTTC.

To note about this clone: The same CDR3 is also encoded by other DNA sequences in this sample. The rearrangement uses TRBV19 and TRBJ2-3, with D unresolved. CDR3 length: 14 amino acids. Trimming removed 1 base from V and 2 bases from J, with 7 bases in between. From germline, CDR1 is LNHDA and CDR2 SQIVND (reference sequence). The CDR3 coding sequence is TGTGCCAGTAGTATAGGCGGAATCACAGATACGCAGTATTTT. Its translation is CASSIGGITDTQYF.

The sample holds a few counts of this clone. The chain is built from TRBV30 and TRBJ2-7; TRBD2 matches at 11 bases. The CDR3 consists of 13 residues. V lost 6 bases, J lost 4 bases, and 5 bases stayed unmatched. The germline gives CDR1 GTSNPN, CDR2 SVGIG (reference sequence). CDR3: CACAGLAVYEQYF. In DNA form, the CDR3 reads TGTGCCTGCGCGGGACTAGCGGTTTACGAGCAGTACTTC.

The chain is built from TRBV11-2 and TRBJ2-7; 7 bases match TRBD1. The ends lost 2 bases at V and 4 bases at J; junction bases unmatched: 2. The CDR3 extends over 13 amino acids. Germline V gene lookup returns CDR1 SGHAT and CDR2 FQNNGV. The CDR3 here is CASSLYRGYEQYF. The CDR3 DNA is TGTGCCAGCAGCTTATACAGGGGATACGAGCAGTACTTC.

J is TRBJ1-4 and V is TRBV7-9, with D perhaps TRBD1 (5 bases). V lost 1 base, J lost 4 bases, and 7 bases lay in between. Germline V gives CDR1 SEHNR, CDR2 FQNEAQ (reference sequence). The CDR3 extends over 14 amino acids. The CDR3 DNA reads TGTGCCAGCAGCTTAGTGACAGTTAATGAAAAACTGTTTTTT. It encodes CASSLVTVNEKLFF.

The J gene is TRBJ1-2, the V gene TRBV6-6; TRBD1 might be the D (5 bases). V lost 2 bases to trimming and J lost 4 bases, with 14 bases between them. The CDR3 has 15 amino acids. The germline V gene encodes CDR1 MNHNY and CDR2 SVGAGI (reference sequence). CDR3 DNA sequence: TGTGCCAGCAGTTACACTTCTAGGGGCAGCTATGGCTACACCTTC. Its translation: CASSYTSRGSYGYTF.

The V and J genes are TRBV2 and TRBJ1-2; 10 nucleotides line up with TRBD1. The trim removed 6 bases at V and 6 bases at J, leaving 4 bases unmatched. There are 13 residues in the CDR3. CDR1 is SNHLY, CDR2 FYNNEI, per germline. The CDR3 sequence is CASSLDRGHGYTF. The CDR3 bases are TGTGCCAGCAGCTTAGACAGGGGGCATGGCTACACCTTC.

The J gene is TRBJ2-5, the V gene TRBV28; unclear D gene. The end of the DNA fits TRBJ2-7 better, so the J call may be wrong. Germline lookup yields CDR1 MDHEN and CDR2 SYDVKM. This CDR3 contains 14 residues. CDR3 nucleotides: TGTGCCAGCAGTTCCCTGGGCCCCTCCTACGAGCAGTACTTC. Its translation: CASSSLGPSYEQYF.